This TCR beta chain was profiled in a study of identifying expanded T cells in peripheral blood (dated by TCRdb to 2018 to 2020). For the study in its entirety: Technical replicates were generated by sequencing separate aliquots of the same genomic DNA pool, with four replicates compared pairwise. Paper-wide results and their limitations: The binomial model flagged around 1.2 differentially abundant clones between technical replicates, compared with approximately 15 over approximately two weeks and approximately 20 over around four weeks. Across all healthy-donor time intervals, the beta-binomial model significantly cut both the number of clones called differentially abundant and the false-positive rate. For all healthy donors, the variance in clone template counts between approximately two-week samples rose significantly as total template count increased. The authors expected that over much longer intervals, such as months to years, biological variance in healthy repertoires might increase even further.

On this clone itself: Its antigen target is currently unknown. The sample holds no much larger clone one base away, and base qualities are not on file.

No immune events such as infections were documented for the healthy donors during the collection period. Blood repertoires from healthy donors were used as a training cohort for calibrating time-dependent variance in a beta-binomial model of differential abundance of T-cell clones. The training cohort was composed of some ten healthy donors, 3 female and 7 male. The donors were between roughly 25 and 65 years old, with an average age of approximately 45 years. Whole blood was collected from each healthy donor at three time points spaced about two weeks apart and obtained from a commercial supplier. Genomic DNA was extracted from unsorted whole blood for immunosequencing. TCRbeta CDR3 regions were profiled with the immunoSEQ Assay using bias-controlled multiplex PCR amplification of genomic DNA. Processing in the source paper ran as follows. To quantify the absolute abundance of each unique TCRbeta CDR3 region, the sequences were collapsed and filtered. Two models were used to test differential abundance: a binomial model (Fisher-equivalent) and a beta-binomial model that adds time-dependent variance fitted from healthy donors. Any clone with fewer than 5 combined templates was excluded, and a clone was called differentially abundant if its Benjamini-Hochberg FDR was below 0.01. The form v = (b*log(k)+a)^2 was used to model beta-binomial variance as a function of total template count across the two samples. What TCRdb holds here is the immuneACCESS table cut down to in-frame rearrangements. Part of the clones is not present; checked against another copy, under half of the missing clones reflect an unresolved V gene, and the others are unexplained. V and J calls and clone size are given by that table; D and trimming were obtained from the DNA. For this sample there are tens of thousands of clones; about four fifths appear just once. Approximately 19% of the sample belongs to the ten largest clones.

The CDR3, from cysteine to phenylalanine, totals 16 residues. Only the CDR3 DNA is retained, 48 bases long and in frame from the first base. Via the germline V gene (reference sequence), CDR1 is LNHDA and CDR2 SQIVND. Ends trimmed: V by 4 bases, J by 6 bases; bases unmatched to a gene: 8. The sequence derives from a person aged 18 to 70 in good health. The sample consisted of blood. The chain is made from TRBV19 and TRBJ1-6; the central 8 bases match TRBD1. Here the CDR3 is given as CASSTDRGFLNSPLHF. The nucleotides read TGTGCCAGTAGTACCGACAGGGGTTTCCTTAATTCACCCCTCCACTTT.